This TCR beta chain is drawn from a study of T cell repertoires in cytomegalovirus infection. TCRdb passed the reads through MiXCR, listing each CDR3 protein once. The data contain about 360,000 distinct CDR3 sequences, less than 20% of them seen just once; the ten biggest clones take up about 10%. The length of the CDR3 is 16 residues. Losses at the gene ends were 1 base for V and 6 bases for J; bases not matched to a gene: 7. The TCR sequence derives from a human donor in good health (CMV status not recorded). Some clones in this sample may be carry-over from other donors' samples. This sequence joins TRBV12-3 or TRBV12-4 and TRBJ2-3, with TRBD2 identical over 10 bases. Sample: PBMCs. CDR3 in DNA: TGTGCCAGCAGTTTAGGATCTAGCGGGAGTCTCGATACGCAGTATTTT. Translation: CASSLGSSGSLDTQYF.